This T cell receptor (beta chain) was sequenced for a study of cytomegalovirus exposure and HLA in healthy donors. The CDR3 consists of 18 residues. Primers: 60 Vbeta forward and 13 Jbeta reverse. Clones were read by immunoSEQ multiplex PCR, and TCRdb kept only the in-frame ones, dropping some. The table includes about 170,000 clones, roughly 80% detected once. Study observations and caveats: It was reported in a later analysis that an Asian-associated ancestry cluster showed fewer N-insertions than the roughly 620-donor mean. There was a cluster of highly shared sequence variants that was likely a sequencing artifact. About 90% or about 30% of the time was how often most TCR beta V segments were productive, according to an earlier analysis.

About this clone: Its antigen is not known.

J is TRBJ1-2 and V is TRBV21-1; the D segment call TRBD1 is taken from the table without a DNA check. TRBV21-1 is an annotated pseudogene. The sequence came from a female donor in good health and CMV-seronegative. Sequences were obtained from PBMCs. The DNA for the CDR3 is TGTGCCAGCAGCATTCATCCCCTTTGGGACAGCTTAAACTATGGCTACACCTTC. Its translation: CASSIHPLWDSLNYGYTF.